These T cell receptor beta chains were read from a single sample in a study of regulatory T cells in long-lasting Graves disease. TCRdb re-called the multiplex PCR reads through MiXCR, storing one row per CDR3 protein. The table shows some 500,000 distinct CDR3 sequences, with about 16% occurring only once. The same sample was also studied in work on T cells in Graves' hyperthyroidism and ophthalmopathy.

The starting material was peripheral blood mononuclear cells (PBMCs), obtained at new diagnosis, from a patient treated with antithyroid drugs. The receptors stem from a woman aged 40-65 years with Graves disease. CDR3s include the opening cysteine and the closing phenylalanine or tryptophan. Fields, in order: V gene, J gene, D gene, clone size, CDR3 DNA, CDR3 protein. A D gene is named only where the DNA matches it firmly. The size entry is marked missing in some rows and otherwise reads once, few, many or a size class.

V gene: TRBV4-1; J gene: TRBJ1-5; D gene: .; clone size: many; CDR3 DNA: TGCGCCAGCAGCCCCAAAGGGGTTACGTTGGGCAATCAGCCCCAGCATTTT; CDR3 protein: CASSPKGVTLGNQPQHF
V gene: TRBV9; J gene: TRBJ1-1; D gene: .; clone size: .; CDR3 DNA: TGTGCCAGCAGCGTAGCTTGGGGGGGAGGGGAGACTGAAGCTTTCTTT; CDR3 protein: CASSVAWGGGETEAFF
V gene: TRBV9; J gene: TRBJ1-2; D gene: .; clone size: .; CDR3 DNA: TGTGCCAGCACCCGGGGGGGGCGCGACTATGGCTACACCTTC; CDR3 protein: CASTRGGRDYGYTF
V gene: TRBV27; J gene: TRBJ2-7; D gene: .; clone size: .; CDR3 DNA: TGTGCCAGCACTCCAGGGGTGGGGTACGAGCAGTACTTC; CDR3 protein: CASTPGVGYEQYF
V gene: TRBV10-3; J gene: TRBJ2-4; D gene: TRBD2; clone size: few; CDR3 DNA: TGTGCCACCGGGACTAGCGGGGGGGCCGATGCCAAAAACATTCAGTACTTC; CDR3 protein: CATGTSGGADAKNIQYF
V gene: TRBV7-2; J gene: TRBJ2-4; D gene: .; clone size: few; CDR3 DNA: TGTGCCAGCAGTCTGGAGGACATTCAGTACTTC; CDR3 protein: CASSLEDIQYF
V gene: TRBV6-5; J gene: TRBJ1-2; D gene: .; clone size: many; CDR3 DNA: TGTGCCAGCAGTTACGTGGGGGCTTATGGCTACACCTTC; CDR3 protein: CASSYVGAYGYTF
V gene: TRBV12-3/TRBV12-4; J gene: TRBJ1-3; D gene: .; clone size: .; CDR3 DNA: TGTGCCAGCAGTTTCCGCAGGGGCAATGGAAACACCATATATTTT; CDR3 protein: CASSFRRGNGNTIYF
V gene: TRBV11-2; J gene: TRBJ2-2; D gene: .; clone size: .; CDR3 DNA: TGTGCCAGCAGCTGGGGACCGAACACCGGGGAGCTGTTTTTT; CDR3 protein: CASSWGPNTGELFF
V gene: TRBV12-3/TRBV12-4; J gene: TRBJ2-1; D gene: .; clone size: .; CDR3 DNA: TGTGCCAGCAGTACCCCTAGGGGAGTAAGCTCCTACAATGAGCAGTTCTTC; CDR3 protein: CASSTPRGVSSYNEQFF
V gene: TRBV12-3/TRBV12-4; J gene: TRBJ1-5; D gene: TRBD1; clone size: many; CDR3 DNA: TGTGCCAGCAACCGAGGGGGCCAGCCCCAGCATTTT; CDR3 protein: CASNRGGQPQHF
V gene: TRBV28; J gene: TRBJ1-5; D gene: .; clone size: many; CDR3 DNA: TGTGCCAGCAGTTTATTGGTGAATCAGCCCCAGCATTTT; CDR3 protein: CASSLLVNQPQHF
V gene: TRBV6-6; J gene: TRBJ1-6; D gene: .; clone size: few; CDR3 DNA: TGTGCCAGCAGTTACTCGTTGGTCAGACAGGCGCGAGATTCACCCCTCCACTTT; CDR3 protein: CASSYSLVRQARDSPLHF
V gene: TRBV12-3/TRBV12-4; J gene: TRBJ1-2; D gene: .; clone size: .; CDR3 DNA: TGTGCCAGCAGTTTAGCCTCCTCGGCCGGTAAGGGCTACACCTTC; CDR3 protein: CASSLASSAGKGYTF
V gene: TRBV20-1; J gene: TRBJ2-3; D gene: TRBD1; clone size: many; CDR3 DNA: TGCAGTGCTATCGACAGGGGTCGTTTCCGCTTAGCGGATACGCAGTATTTT; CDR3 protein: CSAIDRGRFRLADTQYF
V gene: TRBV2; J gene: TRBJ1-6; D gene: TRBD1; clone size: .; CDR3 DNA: TGTGCTCGAGCGGCAGGGGGAGATAATTCACCCCTCTACTTT; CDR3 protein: CARAAGGDNSPLYF
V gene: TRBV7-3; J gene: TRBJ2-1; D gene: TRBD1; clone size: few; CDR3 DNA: TGTGCCAGCAGCCCTGGACAGGGGCTTTACAATGAGCAGTTCTTC; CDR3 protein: CASSPGQGLYNEQFF
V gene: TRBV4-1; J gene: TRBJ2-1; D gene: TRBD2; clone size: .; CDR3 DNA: TGCGCCAGCAGCCTCGCGGGAGCTAGCGGGGGGGGCTACAATGAGCAGTTCTTC; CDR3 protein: CASSLAGASGGGYNEQFF
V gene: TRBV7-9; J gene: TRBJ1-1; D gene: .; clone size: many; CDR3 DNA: TGTGCCAGCAGCTTATTGGGGGCTGAAGCTTTCTTT; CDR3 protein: CASSLLGAEAFF
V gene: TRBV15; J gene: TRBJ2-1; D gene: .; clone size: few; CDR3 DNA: TGTGCCACCAGCAGAGCGGATAATGAGCAGTTCTTC; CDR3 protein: CATSRADNEQFF
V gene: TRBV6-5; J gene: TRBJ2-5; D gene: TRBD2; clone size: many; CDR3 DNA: TGTGCCAGCAGTTACACCTCGACTAGCGGAGAGACCCAGTACTTC; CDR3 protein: CASSYTSTSGETQYF
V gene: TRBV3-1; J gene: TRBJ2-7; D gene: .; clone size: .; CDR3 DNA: TGTGCCAGCAGCCAAGGTCGGTCAAGCGGAAGGCAGTACTTC; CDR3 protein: CASSQGRSSGRQYF
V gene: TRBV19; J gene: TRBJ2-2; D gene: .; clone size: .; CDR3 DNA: TGTGCCAGTAGTATAGACCCGGGACATTACACCGGGGAGCTGTTTTTT; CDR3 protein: CASSIDPGHYTGELFF
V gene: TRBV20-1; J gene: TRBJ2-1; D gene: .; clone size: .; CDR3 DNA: TGCAGTGCTAGAGTAGCGTCTGAGCAGTTCTTC; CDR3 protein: CSARVASEQFF
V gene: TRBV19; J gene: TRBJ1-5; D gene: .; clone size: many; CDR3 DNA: TGTGCCAGTAGTATCGGGACACCTAATCAGCCCCTGCATTTT; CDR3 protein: CASSIGTPNQPLHF
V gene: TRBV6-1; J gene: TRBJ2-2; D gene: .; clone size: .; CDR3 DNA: TGTGCCAGCAGTGAAGCTTGGGGGGCCGGGGAGCTGTTTTTT; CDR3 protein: CASSEAWGAGELFF
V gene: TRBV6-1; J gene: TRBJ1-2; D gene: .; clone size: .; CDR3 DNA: TGTGCCAGCAGTGCCGGGTTAAACTATGGCTACACCTTC; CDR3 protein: CASSAGLNYGYTF
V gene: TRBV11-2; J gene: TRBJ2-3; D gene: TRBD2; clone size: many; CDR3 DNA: TGTGCCAGCAGCTTAGGGAGCGGGGGCACCACAGATACGCAGTATTTT; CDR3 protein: CASSLGSGGTTDTQYF
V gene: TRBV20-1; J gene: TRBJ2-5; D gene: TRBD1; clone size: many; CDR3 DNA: TGCAGTGCCGTGGACAGGGCCGTTAATTTGGAGACCCAGTACTTC; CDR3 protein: CSAVDRAVNLETQYF
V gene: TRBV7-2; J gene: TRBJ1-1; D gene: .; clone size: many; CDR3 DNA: TGTGCAGAGGCCTCGGGGTTAGCTATTCCTGAAGCTTTCTTT; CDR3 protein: CAEASGLAIPEAFF
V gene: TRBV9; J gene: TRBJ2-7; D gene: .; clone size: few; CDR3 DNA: TGTGCCAGCAGCGTAGATCCGGGGCGTTCTTACGAGCAGTACTTC; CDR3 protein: CASSVDPGRSYEQYF
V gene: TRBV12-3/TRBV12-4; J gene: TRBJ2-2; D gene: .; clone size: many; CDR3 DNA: TGTGCCAGCAGTTTAGTTCGGCAGGGGACCGGGGAGCTGTTTTTT; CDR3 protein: CASSLVRQGTGELFF
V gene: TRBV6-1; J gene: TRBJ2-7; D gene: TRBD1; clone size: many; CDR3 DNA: TGTGCCAGCTCTTTGACAGGGTTTACGGGTGAGCAGTACTTC; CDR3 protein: CASSLTGFTGEQYF
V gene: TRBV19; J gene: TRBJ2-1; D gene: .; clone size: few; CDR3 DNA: TGTGCCAGTACCCGAGGGCTTGAGCAGTTCTTC; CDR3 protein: CASTRGLEQFF
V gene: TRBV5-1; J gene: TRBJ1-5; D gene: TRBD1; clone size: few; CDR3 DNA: TGCGCCAGCAGGTTCGGGACAGGGGGCAATCAGCCCCAGCATTTT; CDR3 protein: CASRFGTGGNQPQHF
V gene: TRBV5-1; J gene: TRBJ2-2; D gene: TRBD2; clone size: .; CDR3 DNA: TGCGCCAGCAGCTCGGGACTAGCGGGGGTAACCGGGGAGCTGTTTTTT; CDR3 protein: CASSSGLAGVTGELFF
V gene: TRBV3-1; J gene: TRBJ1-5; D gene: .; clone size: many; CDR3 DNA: TGTGCCAGCAGCCAGAGGCAGGGAGGTCAGCCCCAGCATTTT; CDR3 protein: CASSQRQGGQPQHF
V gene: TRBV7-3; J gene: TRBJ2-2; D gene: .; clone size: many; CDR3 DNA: TGTGCCAGCATGAGCGGGGAGCTGTTTTTT; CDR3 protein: CASMSGELFF
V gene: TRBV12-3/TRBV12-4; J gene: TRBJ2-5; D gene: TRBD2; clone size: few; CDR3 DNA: TGTGCCAGCAGTCTTAGCGGGGGGCCAGGGGAGACCCAGTACTTC; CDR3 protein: CASSLSGGPGETQYF
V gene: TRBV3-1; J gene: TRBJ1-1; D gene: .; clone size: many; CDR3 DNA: TGTGCCAGCAGCCAAGATATAGGAGGGGGCACTGAAGCTTTCTTT; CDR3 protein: CASSQDIGGGTEAFF
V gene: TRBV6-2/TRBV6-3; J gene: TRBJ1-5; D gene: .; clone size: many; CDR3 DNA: TGTGCCAGCAGTGAATACAGGGGCAATCAGCCCCAGCATTTT; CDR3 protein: CASSEYRGNQPQHF
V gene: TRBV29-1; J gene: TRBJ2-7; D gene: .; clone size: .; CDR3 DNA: TGCAGCGTTGTAACAACAGGGAACTTCTACGAGCAGTACTTC; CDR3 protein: CSVVTTGNFYEQYF
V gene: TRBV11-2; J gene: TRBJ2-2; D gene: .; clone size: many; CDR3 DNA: TGTGCCAGCAGCCATCATCCAAGCGGAAACACCGGGGAGCTGTTTTTT; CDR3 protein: CASSHHPSGNTGELFF
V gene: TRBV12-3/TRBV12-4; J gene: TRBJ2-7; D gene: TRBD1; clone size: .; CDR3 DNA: TGTGCCAGCAGACCCGGGACAGGGATCGAGCAGTACTTC; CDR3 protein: CASRPGTGIEQYF
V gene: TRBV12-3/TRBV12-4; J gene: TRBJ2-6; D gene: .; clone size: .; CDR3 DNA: TGTGCCAGCAGCATTGATATGTGGGCCAAGCGCTCTGGGGCCAACGTCCTGACTTTC; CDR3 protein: CASSIDMWAKRSGANVLTF
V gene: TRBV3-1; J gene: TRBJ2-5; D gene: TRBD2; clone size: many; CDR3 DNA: TGTGCCAGCAGCCAAGAAGGCGGGGGTAAGACCCAGTACTTC; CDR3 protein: CASSQEGGGKTQYF
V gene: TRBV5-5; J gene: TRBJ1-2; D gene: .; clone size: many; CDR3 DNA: TGTGCCAGCAGCTTGGGCCCGAAACCCCACACCTTC; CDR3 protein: CASSLGPKPHTF
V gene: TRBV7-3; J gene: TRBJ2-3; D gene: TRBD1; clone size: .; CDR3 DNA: TGTGCCAGCAGCCCGGACAGGGGAGATACAGATACGCAGTATTTT; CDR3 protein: CASSPDRGDTDTQYF
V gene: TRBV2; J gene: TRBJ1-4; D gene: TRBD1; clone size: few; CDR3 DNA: TGTGCCAGCAGTGAAGGGACAGGGGCCTGGACAACTAATGAAAAACTGTTTTTT; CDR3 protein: CASSEGTGAWTTNEKLFF
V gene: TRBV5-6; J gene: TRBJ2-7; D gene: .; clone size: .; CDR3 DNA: TGTGCCAGCAGCTTGTCCGAGAGCTCCTACGAGCAGTACTTC; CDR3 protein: CASSLSESSYEQYF
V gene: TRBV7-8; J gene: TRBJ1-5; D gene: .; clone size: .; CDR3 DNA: TGTGCCAGCAGCTCCGTATGGGGGGCCGTGGGCAATCAGCCCCAGCATTTT; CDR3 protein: CASSSVWGAVGNQPQHF
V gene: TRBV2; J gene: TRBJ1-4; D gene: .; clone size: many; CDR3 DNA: TGTGCCAGCAGGGTTTCGGATGAAAAACTGTTTTTT; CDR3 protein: CASRVSDEKLFF
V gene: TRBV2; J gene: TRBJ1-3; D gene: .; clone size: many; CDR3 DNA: TGTGCCAGCAGAGACACAAGCTCTGGAAACACCATATATTTT; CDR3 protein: CASRDTSSGNTIYF
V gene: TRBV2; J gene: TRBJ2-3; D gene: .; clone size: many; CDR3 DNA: TGTGCCAGCAGTGAACGGGTAGCAGGCACAGATACGCAGTATTTT; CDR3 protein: CASSERVAGTDTQYF
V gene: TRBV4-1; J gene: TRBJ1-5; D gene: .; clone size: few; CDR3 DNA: TGCGCCAGCAGACGGCTCCCAGGGGACAATCAGCCCCAGCATTTT; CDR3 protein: CASRRLPGDNQPQHF